This T cell receptor beta chain was observed in a study of blood T cell repertoires in COVID-19. Whole-study context: Spain, Italy and the United States supplied samples that represented acute and convalescent COVID-19. T cells, B-cell-depleted T cells, or PBMCs supplied cDNA or gDNA.

The CDR3 consists of 13 residues. In germline, CDR1 is MGHDK, CDR2 SYGVNS. Trimming cost V 8 bases and J 12 bases; bases outside gene matches: 12. Per the original methods: Researchers report that nucleated cell counts were estimated from reference gene primer amplification. Sequencing was performed with immunoSEQ multiplex PCR; in TCRdb, only in-frame clones are kept and a portion is missing. V, J and clone size are taken as reported in that table, and D and trimming were inferred from the DNA itself. The sample carries approximately 140,000 clones, about 89% recorded once. The sequenced material came from peripheral blood. The chain joins TRBV25-1 to TRBJ2-4; 8 nucleotides align to TRBD1. This receptor was taken from a middle-aged man with active or convalescent COVID-19. The CDR3 sequence: CASQKQGVPTQYF. CDR3 bases: TGTGCCAGCCAAAAACAGGGGGTCCCCACTCAGTACTTC.